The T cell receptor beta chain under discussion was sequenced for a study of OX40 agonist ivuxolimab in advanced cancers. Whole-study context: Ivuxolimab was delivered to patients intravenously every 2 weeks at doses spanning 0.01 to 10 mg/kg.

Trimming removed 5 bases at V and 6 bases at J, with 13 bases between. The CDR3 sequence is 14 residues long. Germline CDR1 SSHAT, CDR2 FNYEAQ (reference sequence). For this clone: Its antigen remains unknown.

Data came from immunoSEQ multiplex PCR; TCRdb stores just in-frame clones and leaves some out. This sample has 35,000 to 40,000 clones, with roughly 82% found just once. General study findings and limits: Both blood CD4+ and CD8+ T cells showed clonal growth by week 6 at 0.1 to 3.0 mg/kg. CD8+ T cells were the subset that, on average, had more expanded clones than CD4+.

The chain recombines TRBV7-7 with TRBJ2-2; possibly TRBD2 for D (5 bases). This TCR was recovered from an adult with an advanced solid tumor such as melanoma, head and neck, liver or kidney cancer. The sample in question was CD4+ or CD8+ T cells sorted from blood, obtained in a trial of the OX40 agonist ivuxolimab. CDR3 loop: CASSADHGAGELFF. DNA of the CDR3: TGTGCCAGCAGCGCGGACCACGGGGCCGGGGAGCTGTTTTTT.